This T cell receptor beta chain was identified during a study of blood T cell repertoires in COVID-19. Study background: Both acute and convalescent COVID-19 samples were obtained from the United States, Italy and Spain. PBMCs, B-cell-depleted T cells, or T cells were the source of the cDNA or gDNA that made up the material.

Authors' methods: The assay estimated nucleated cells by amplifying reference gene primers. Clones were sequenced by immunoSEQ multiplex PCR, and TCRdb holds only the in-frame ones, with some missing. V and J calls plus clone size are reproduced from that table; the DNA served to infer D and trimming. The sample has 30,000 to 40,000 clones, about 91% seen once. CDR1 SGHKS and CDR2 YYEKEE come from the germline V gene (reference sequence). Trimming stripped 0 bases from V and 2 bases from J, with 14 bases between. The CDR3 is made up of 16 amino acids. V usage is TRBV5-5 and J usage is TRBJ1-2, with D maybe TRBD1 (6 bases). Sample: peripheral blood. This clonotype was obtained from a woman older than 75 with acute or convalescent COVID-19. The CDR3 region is CASSLATGYGNYGYTF. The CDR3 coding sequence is TGTGCCAGCAGCTTGGCTACAGGGTATGGCAACTATGGCTACACCTTC.